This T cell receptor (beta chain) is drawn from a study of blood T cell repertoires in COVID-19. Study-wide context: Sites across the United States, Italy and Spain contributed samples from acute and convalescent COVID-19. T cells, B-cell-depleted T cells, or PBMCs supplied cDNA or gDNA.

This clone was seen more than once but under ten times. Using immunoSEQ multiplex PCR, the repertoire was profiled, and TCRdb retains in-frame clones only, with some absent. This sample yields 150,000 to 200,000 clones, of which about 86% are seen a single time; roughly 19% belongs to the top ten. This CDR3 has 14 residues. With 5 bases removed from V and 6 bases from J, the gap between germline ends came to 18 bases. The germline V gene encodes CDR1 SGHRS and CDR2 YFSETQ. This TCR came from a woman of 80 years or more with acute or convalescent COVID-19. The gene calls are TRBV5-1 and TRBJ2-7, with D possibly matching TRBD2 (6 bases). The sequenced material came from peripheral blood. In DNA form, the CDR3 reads TGCGCCAGCAGGCCGTCGGGGGAGGTGCGCGAGCAGTACTTC. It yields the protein CASRPSGEVREQYF. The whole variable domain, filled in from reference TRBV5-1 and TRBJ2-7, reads KAGVTQTPRYLIKTRGQQVTLSCSPISGHRSVSWYQQTPGQGLQFLFEYFSETQRNKGNFPGRFSGRQFSNSRSEMNVSTLELGDSALYLCASRPSGEVREQYFGPGTRLTVT.